The source of this T cell receptor beta chain is a study of cytomegalovirus exposure and HLA in healthy donors. CDR1 is SQVTM and CDR2 is ANQGSEA in the germline V gene. With 4 bases removed from V and 5 bases from J, the gap between germline ends came to 5 bases. The CDR3 runs to 10 residues. The PCR contained 60 Vbeta and 13 Jbeta primers. Measured with immunoSEQ multiplex PCR; TCRdb has only the in-frame clones, and not every one. The sample records 250,000 to 300,000 clones, around 90% being singletons. The source of this sequence is a girl aged 2 to 10 in good health and CMV-seronegative. The gene calls are TRBV29-1 and TRBJ1-1; D is undetermined. The sample was PBMCs. The CDR3 bases are TGCAGCGTTGCGAGTACTGAAGCTTTCTTT. Its translation: CSVASTEAFF.